This T cell receptor (beta chain) was sequenced in a study of Graves' ophthalmopathy and Graves' hyperthyroidism. Study findings and constraints: Using 13 signatures, a model distinguished ophthalmopathy from stable hyperthyroidism, reaching roughly 90% sensitivity and 81.08% specificity.

The germline V gene encodes CDR1 MNHNY and CDR2 SVGAGI (reference sequence). The CDR3 totals 14 residues. This clonotype showed up many times. Its matching antigen is unknown. Its ends do not fully match the called genes, so a read error is possible. RNA transcripts were the source from which TCR beta CDR3 regions were amplified. A first-round RT-PCR used HTBI primers, followed by a second-round multiplex PCR. One entry per CDR3 protein, called by TCRdb with MiXCR from the multiplex PCR reads. Of over a million distinct CDR3 sequences in the sample, about two fifths are singletons; the top ten hold around 10%. Additional autoimmune diseases, uncontrolled infections, pregnancy or lactation disqualified patients. Clinical symptoms, serum thyroxine, TRAb, thyroid ultrasound and orbital computed tomography were relied on for diagnosis.

Sequencing input: peripheral blood or thyroid tissue (not recorded which). The receptor was derived from an adult man with Graves' hyperthyroidism. V usage is TRBV6-6 and J usage is TRBJ1-1, with TRBD1 as a possible D gene (5 bases). CDR3 amino acids: CASRLGGLNSEAFF. As DNA, the CDR3 is TGTGCCAGCAGACTTGGGGGACTGAACAGTGAAGCTTTCTTT.